This entry lists 20 T cell receptor beta chains sequenced from one sample in a study of CD8 T cells in ankylosing spondylitis. The study, taken as a whole, reports: In ankylosing spondylitis blood, a motif of about eight highly homologous TCR beta variants appeared characteristic.

One entry per CDR3 protein results from TCRdb running MiXCR on the 5' RACE reads. The sample includes 750,000 to 850,000 distinct CDR3 sequences, 12% of them seen just once. Antigens of these TCRs are unknown. Input material: blood, either unsorted or a sorted T cell fraction (not recorded which). Receptors were obtained from a male donor with ankylosing spondylitis.

There are a few counts of this clonotype. J is TRBJ1-1 and V is TRBV20-1; D call uncertain. The CDR3 runs to 13 residues. Germline lookup yields CDR1 DFQATT and CDR2 SNEGSKA (reference sequence). V lost 7 bases and J 5 bases, leaving 17 bases between the germline ends. This CDR3 reads CSVIDTSRTEAFF. CDR3 coding DNA: TGCAGTGTTATCGATACATCCCGGACTGAAGCTTTCTTT.

This clonotype appeared a few times. The chain joins TRBV20-1 to TRBJ2-1, with D hard to call. Germline V gene sequence: CDR1 DFQATT, CDR2 SNEGSKA (reference sequence). The V end lost 3 bases, the J end lost 7 bases, and 13 bases lay between the germline ends. The CDR3 covers 13 residues. CDR3 in DNA: TGCAGTGCTAGGACGCGGCGGAGAAATGAGCAGTTCTTC. It translates to CSARTRRRNEQFF.

This clonotype was found many times. The chain combines TRBV20-1 with TRBJ2-7; D not certain. The CDR3 has 13 residues. Germline V lookup: CDR1 DFQATT, CDR2 SNEGSKA (reference sequence). The ends were cut back, 3 bases at V and 0 bases at J, with 9 bases in the middle. The CDR3 DNA sequence: TGCAGTGCTAGCGGGCATTCCTCCTACGAGCAGTACTTC. This codes for CSASGHSSYEQYF.

This clonotype was observed at least ten times. The chain joins TRBV20-1 to TRBJ2-7; D not certain. The CDR3 loop spans 13 amino acids. Per the germline V gene, CDR1 is DFQATT and CDR2 is SNEGSKA (reference sequence). Deletions cut 0 bases from V and 5 bases from J, with 11 bases between. This chain's CDR3 is CSARDRGLDEQYF. DNA of the CDR3: TGCAGTGCTAGAGATAGAGGTCTCGACGAGCAGTACTTC.

The chain recombines TRBV4-1 with TRBJ2-7; D gene uncertain. Germline CDR1 is MGHRA and CDR2 is YSYEKL. The CDR3 loop spans 15 amino acids. V lost 1 base and J 0 bases, leaving 10 bases between the germline ends. In DNA form, the CDR3 reads TGCGCCAGCAGCCAAGGTGGGCTGGCCTCCTACGAGCAGTACTTC. Translated: CASSQGGLASYEQYF.

This clonotype turned up a few times. The J gene is TRBJ2-4, the V gene TRBV10-3; 9 nucleotides line up with TRBD2. Germline V CDR1 and CDR2: ENHRY, SYGVKD. Losses at the gene ends were 2 bases for V and 6 bases for J; bases not matched to a gene: 2. This CDR3 region has 14 residues. The CDR3 nucleotides are TGTGCCATCAGTGAGATGCGGGGGGGAAACATTCAGTACTTC. Its translation: CAISEMRGGNIQYF.

This clonotype was detected many times. The gene calls are TRBV6-1 and TRBJ2-1; TRBD2 might be the D (5 bases). Germline CDR1 and CDR2: MNHNS and SASEGT. The CDR3 length is 16 residues. Deletions cut 5 bases from V and 4 bases from J, with 18 bases between. This CDR3 is CASSRRSREPYNEQFF. In nucleotides, the CDR3 is TGTGCCAGCAGTCGACGTTCGAGGGAGCCTTACAATGAGCAGTTCTTC.

This clonotype was recorded many times. The chain couples TRBV18 to TRBJ2-5; D is tentatively TRBD1 or TRBD2 (5 bases each). Germline CDR1 is KGHSH and CDR2 is LQKENI. V was trimmed by 2 bases and J by 1 base, leaving 8 bases between them. The CDR3 totals 14 residues. CDR3 loop: CASSPRGAQETQYF. CDR3 nucleotide sequence: TGTGCCAGCTCACCAAGGGGAGCCCAAGAGACCCAGTACTTC. Using reference TRBV18 and TRBJ2-5 for the parts outside the CDR3, the full variable domain is NAGVMQNPRHLVRRRGQEARLRCSPMKGHSHVYWYRQLPEEGLKFMVYLQKENIIDESGMPKERFSAEFPKEGPSILRIQQVVRGDSAAYFCASSPRGAQETQYFGPGTRLLVL.

This clonotype showed up just a few times. The CDR3 nucleotides read TGCAGTGCTTCTCGAGGGAGGTCCAACTATGGCTACACCTTC. This gives the protein CSASRGRSNYGYTF. V is TRBV20-1 and J is TRBJ1-2; D is ambiguous. The ends were cut back, 5 bases at V and 2 bases at J, with 15 bases in the middle. The CDR3 is made up of 14 amino acids. The germline V gene has CDR1 DFQATT and CDR2 SNEGSKA (reference sequence).

This clonotype has more than one count but fewer than ten. CDR3 sequence: CASSQVVGTPPLHF. The CDR3 coding sequence is TGCGCCAGCAGCCAAGTTGTAGGGACGCCACCCCTCCACTTT. The rearrangement joins TRBV4-3 to TRBJ1-6; tentatively, D is TRBD1 (5 bases). CDR1 LGHNA and CDR2 YSLEER come from the germline V gene. The CDR3 runs to 14 residues. Trimming left V 1 base short and J 11 bases short, with 12 bases between.

This clonotype was observed many times. V usage is TRBV5-1 and J usage is TRBJ2-2; 10 positions match TRBD2. The CDR3 has 15 amino acids. Germline V lookup: CDR1 SGHRS, CDR2 YFSETQ. V shed 3 bases, J shed 4 bases, and the junction held 3 bases outside the gene matches. Here the CDR3 reads CASSWGLAFTGELFF. The CDR3, as DNA: TGCGCCAGCAGCTGGGGACTAGCGTTCACCGGGGAGCTGTTTTTT.

This clonotype turned up a few times. This chain links TRBV20-1 with TRBJ2-3, with 8 bases matching TRBD1. Germline V gene lookup returns CDR1 DFQATT and CDR2 SNEGSKA (reference sequence). This CDR3 is 16 amino acids long. V shed 3 bases, J shed 1 base, and the junction held 9 bases outside the gene matches. CDR3 loop: CSASPPGGDGTDTQYF. CDR3 in DNA: TGCAGTGCTAGCCCCCCAGGGGGCGATGGCACAGATACGCAGTATTTT.

This clonotype was detected many times. The chain employs TRBV20-1 and TRBJ2-7, with D possibly TRBD1 on 8 matching bases. V shed 6 bases and J shed 7 bases, with 19 bases lying between them. The CDR3 totals 13 residues. Germline V gene data show CDR1 as DFQATT and CDR2 as SNEGSKA (reference sequence). The CDR3 coding sequence is TGCAGTGCCGCCGGACAGGGAGGGTATGAGCAGTACTTC. Translation gives CSAAGQGGYEQYF.

A few counts support this clonotype. This CDR3 is CAISGQLNTGELFF. The CDR3 DNA reads TGTGCCATCAGTGGACAACTAAACACCGGGGAGCTGTTTTTT. The rearrangement links TRBV10-3 to TRBJ2-2; D unclear. The V gene lost 4 bases and the J gene lost 2 bases, with 8 bases spanning the gap. Germline V lookup: CDR1 ENHRY, CDR2 SYGVKD. This CDR3 is 14 amino acids long.

This chain links TRBV28 with TRBJ2-1, with 10 bases matching TRBD2. V trimming: 5 bases; J trimming: 3 bases; junction bases outside the gene matches: 10. The CDR3 spans 17 residues. Germline values: CDR1 MDHEN, CDR2 SYDVKM. CDR3 region: CASSRRRGLAYYNEQFF. Here the CDR3 DNA reads TGTGCCAGCAGTAGGCGCCGGGGACTAGCGTACTACAATGAGCAGTTCTTC.

This clonotype was seen a few times. The chain joins TRBV5-1 to TRBJ2-2; tentatively, D is TRBD1 or TRBD2 (5 bases each). The CDR3 is 17 amino acids. Germline V CDR1 and CDR2: SGHRS, YFSETQ. V lost 5 bases, J lost 0 bases, and 17 bases lay in between. In nucleotides, the CDR3 is TGCGCCAGCAGTTCTCAGACCGGGACGGCGAACACCGGGGAGCTGTTTTTT. It yields the protein CASSSQTGTANTGELFF. Full variable domain (outside the CDR3, taken from reference TRBV5-1 and TRBJ2-2): KAGVTQTPRYLIKTRGQQVTLSCSPISGHRSVSWYQQTPGQGLQFLFEYFSETQRNKGNFPGRFSGRQFSNSRSEMNVSTLELGDSALYLCASSSQTGTANTGELFFGEGSRLTVL.

V usage is TRBV15 and J usage is TRBJ1-1, with a weak D call TRBD1 (5 bases). Trimming removed 2 bases at V and 1 base at J, with 11 bases between. The CDR3 runs to 15 residues. CDR1 LNHNV and CDR2 YYDKDF come from the germline V gene (reference sequence). The CDR3 DNA reads TGTGCCACCAGCAGACAGACAGATCAGAACACTGAAGCTTTCTTT. Translation: CATSRQTDQNTEAFF.

The rearrangement joins TRBV5-1 to TRBJ2-7; a weak D match, TRBD2 (6 bases). This CDR3 is 15 amino acids long. Germline assignment: CDR1 SGHRS and CDR2 YFSETQ. The V end lost 3 bases, the J end lost 1 base, and 14 bases lay between the germline ends. The CDR3 loop is CASSWGVTESYEQYF. The CDR3 DNA reads as TGCGCCAGCAGCTGGGGGGTGACGGAATCCTACGAGCAGTACTTC.

The chain has TRBV20-1 and TRBJ2-2, with 7 bases aligning to TRBD2. Germline V gene lookup returns CDR1 DFQATT and CDR2 SNEGSKA (reference sequence). The CDR3 is made up of 15 amino acids. V trimming: 5 bases; J trimming: 0 bases; junction bases outside the gene matches: 6. The chain's CDR3 is CSAYPSGTNTGELFF. In DNA form, the CDR3 reads TGCAGTGCTTACCCTAGCGGTACGAACACCGGGGAGCTGTTTTTT.

In its sample, this clonotype was seen a few times. The chain joins TRBV30 to TRBJ2-7; TRBD2 might be the D (6 bases). CDR3 length: 14 amino acids. In germline, CDR1 is GTSNPN, CDR2 SVGIG (reference sequence). V was shortened by 0 bases and J by 4 bases, with 13 bases between the two germline ends. CDR3 sequence: CAWSVGGVGYEQYF. The CDR3 nucleotides are TGTGCCTGGAGTGTTGGAGGGGTTGGGTACGAGCAGTACTTC.